Reported below is one T cell receptor beta chain. The antigen it recognizes is unknown. Base qualities are not recorded, but no much larger clone differs from it by a single base. The entry originates in a study of T cell changes during pregnancy in multiple sclerosis (dated by TCRdb to about 2019). Turning to the overall study: The study examined how the T cell repertoire changed over the course of pregnancy in women with multiple sclerosis.

Library construction relied on the immunoSEQ multiplex PCR assay. TCRdb's version of the immuneACCESS table is confined to in-frame rearrangements and falls short of the full clone set. An unresolved V gene accounts for under half of the shortfall where checked; the remainder is of unknown origin. This sample is represented by 55,000 to 85,000 clones; about 95% of them were singletons. In total, the top ten clones hold more than 0.45% of the sample. The sequencing used peripheral blood, collected in the third trimester of pregnancy. This clonotype was obtained from a female donor with multiple sclerosis, enrolled in a pregnancy study.

CDR3 protein: CASSPGQGATGANVLTF. DNA sequence: TGTGCCAGCAGCCCGGGACAGGGGGCGACAGGGGCCAACGTCCTGACTTTC. This receptor chain uses TRBV11-3 and TRBJ2-6, and TRBD1 matches 12 of the central bases. Via the germline V gene, CDR1 is SGHNT and CDR2 YENEEA. The CDR3 sequence holds 17 residues, the cysteine and phenylalanine included. The sequence is cut down to CDR3 DNA, 51 bases in frame from base 1. V is cut back by 5 bases and J by 4 bases, with 6 bases in the junction unmatched.